This T cell receptor beta chain was identified in a study of cytomegalovirus exposure and HLA in healthy donors (dated by TCRdb to 2015 to 2018). Concerning the study at large: An earlier analysis of under 600 of the donors reported about 250 Gb of sequence data and more than 90 million unique TCR beta sequences from 190 million or so T cells. A separate validation cohort of roughly 110 different subjects was used in addition to the roughly 700-subject first cohort. The study used immunosequencing to profile the T cell repertoires of approximately 640 subjects and linked those repertoires to cytomegalovirus serostatus. To predict cytomegalovirus infection status, the study brought together high-throughput TCR immunosequencing, statistical association of individual TCRs with disease status, and machine learning. Class I and class II HLA loci were covered by the typing at four-digit resolution. A later analysis re-analyzed previously published TCR beta repertoires from about 600 donors and added high-resolution HLA genotyping to study TCR occurrence patterns. Among the approximately 420 genotyped donors, 81% belonged to the genetic ancestry cluster associated with self-reported Caucasian donors. Donor age, sex, ethnicity and CMV serostatus were compiled together with the repertoire data. An early release that covered fewer than 800 HLA-typed donors contained around 300 gigabases of sequencing data and 75 million to 100 million unique TCR sequences. In the later analysis, no new phenotypic data were used to find candidate immune exposures; instead, reliance was placed on TCR beta sequences and their occurrence across donors. The study aimed to test whether cataloging public T cell receptors could reveal signatures of past pathogen exposure. An earlier analysis of about 620 of the donors applied high-throughput TCR beta sequencing to assess whether each TCR beta V gene segment acted as functional or pseudogenic. All discovery cohort repertoires had been generated on a single sequencing platform. Because of strong linkage in the cohort, 4 to 6 DR-DQ haplotypes were treated as single units for association and clustering. Typing coverage differed by locus: A, B, C, DRB1 and DQB1 were typed in roughly 620-640 donors, DQA1 in roughly 500, DPA1 in approximately 610, and DPB1 in just under 490. Across roughly 420 genotyped donors of the cohort, an average of about 240,000 unique TCR beta nucleotide sequences per donor were sequenced, and 15% to 20% of those sequences were non-productive. A later genetic analysis took genome-wide SNP genotypes for about 55% of the roughly 700 donors and used that subset as a discovery cohort.

The germline V gene gives CDR1 as MNHEY and CDR2 as SVGAGI. The CDR3 sequence holds 13 residues, the cysteine and phenylalanine included. Only the CDR3 DNA is retained, 39 bases long and in frame from the first base. The germline V and J ends show losses of 8 bases and 8 bases respectively, and no gene match explains 9 bases of the junction. The library was generated by the immunoSEQ multiplex PCR assay. For the multiplex PCR, a mixture combining 60 forward primers for TCR Vbeta segments and 13 reverse primers for TCR Jbeta segments was used. The CDR3 region of rearranged TCR beta genes was amplified from genomic DNA by a multiplex PCR assay. The amplified TCR beta libraries were sequenced on the Illumina HiSeq System as 87-base-pair reads. The study's processing was this. A later analysis tallied about 77 million unique TCR beta chains across the 666 repertoires, and approximately 11 million of those chains were shared by two or more donors. Raw reads were error-corrected and collapsed into unique sequences by a nearest-neighbor algorithm in which closely related sequences were merged to remove PCR and sequencing errors. Alignment of CDR3 sequences to IMGT reference sequences was used to assign V, D and J gene segments. For a sequence to be retained, a match of at least six nucleotides to both a V gene segment and a J gene segment was required. A rearrangement was called productive if the CDR3 had no stop codons and remained in frame with V and J, and every other rearrangement was called non-productive. CDR3 was defined according to IMGT convention as the region running from the second conserved V-encoded cysteine to the conserved J-encoded phenylalanine. The earlier analysis of about 560 of the donors excluded any sequence lacking an unambiguous match to a single V gene segment. In an earlier analysis of approximately 610 of the donors, V segments were called functional above 56.7% productive rearrangements and were called segregating when the between-donor standard deviation exceeded 5%. A statistical classification framework was built for diagnosing cytomegalovirus status from the catalog of TCR beta chain sequences. V and J gene assignment, in a later analysis, came from comparing TCR nucleotide sequences with IMGT/GENE-DB human TR gene sequences. In a later analysis, CDR3 sequences and most-parsimonious VDJ recombination scenarios were assigned using the TCRdist pipeline. In a later analysis, every TCR beta chain was defined by the combination of its CDR3 amino acid sequence and its V-gene family, and reads without a unique V-gene family were dropped. A later analysis removed 500 to 600 highly shared, low-generation-probability nucleotide sequences to deal with suspected cross-contamination and a sequencing artifact. In a later analysis, a clonal expansion index was calculated for each public chain from normalized within-repertoire ranks of inferred template counts. A later analysis computed generation probabilities with a VDJ recombination model fitted to out-of-frame rearrangements, and checked the results against IGoR. In a later analysis, TCR-TCR, TCR-HLA and TCR-CMV co-occurrence was scored with hypergeometric tests, and a repertoire-size bias correction was applied to TCR pairs. To estimate false discovery rates, a later analysis permuted the HLA or CMV assignments 20 times. In a later analysis, co-occurring TCRs were grouped using DBSCAN, with TCRdist sequence similarity added in when clustering inside HLA-allele-positive subsets. Repertoires with fewer than 30,000 or more than 120,000 public chains were left out of co-occurrence clustering, as were five repertoires with anomalous nucleotide sharing. In TCRdb, the immuneACCESS table is reduced to in-frame sequences with V and J assigned. These tables do not hold every clone; where another copy was compared, an unresolved V gene accounts for under half, and the others remain unexplained. The V and J calls and the clone size are those of that table, but D and trimming were determined from the DNA. Counted in this sample were 270,000 or so clones; about nine tenths of them appeared once. The leading ten clones occupy roughly 1.5% of the sample.

The cohort was made up of around 720 healthy bone marrow donors. All cohort members were sampled while nominally healthy, although unrecorded immune exposures were likely present. The donor tested CMV seronegative, placing the donor among the roughly 340 seronegative members of the cohort. Every donor gave a peripheral blood sample, and the peripheral blood mononuclear cells from that sample were used for TCR beta sequencing. Genomic DNA extraction from the blood cell samples was performed with the Qiagen DNeasy Blood Extraction Kit. About this clone itself: No antigen is known for it. No base quality information exists; no much larger clone differs at one position.

Overall study outcomes, separate from this receptor: Because counts were too low, some 17 rarely observed V segments, including chromosome 9 orphons, were left out of the earlier analysis of roughly 600 of the donors. A total of roughly 160 TCR beta chains were listed by the study as associated with cytomegalovirus. According to a later analysis, parvovirus B19, influenza, CMV and Epstein-Barr virus appeared linked to several top co-occurrence clusters. A later analysis associated about 18,000 TCR beta sequences with specific HLA alleles at a false discovery rate of 0.05. Compared with equally common non-associated chains, HLA-associated TCR beta chains in a later analysis were more clonally expanded and had lower generation probabilities. In both the original and validation cohorts, the classifier was reported to diagnose cytomegalovirus status with high specificity and sensitivity. According to a later genetic analysis, donors in an Asian-associated ancestry cluster had fewer N-insertions in productive TCRs than the approximately 690-donor mean. A cluster of highly shared sequence variants was judged likely to represent a technical artifact of the sequencing pipeline. Linkage disequilibrium might explain the correlated functional status among segregating V segments, but an unknown experimental factor could not be ruled out. This cohort had only TCR beta chains sequenced, and the lack of alpha or paired-chain data limited which features could be detected. A further reported finding was that TCR beta sequences accurately predicted the HLA-A and HLA-B alleles for most subjects in the first cohort. Most CMV-associated TCR beta chains appeared to be HLA-restricted in a later analysis, and the HLA associations seemed to be driven largely by CMV exposure. Because HLA typing was unavailable for some donors at each locus, only the typed subset was used in association tests. When HLA alleles, especially DR and DQ, strongly co-occurred, attributing TCR associations to individual alleles was difficult. In vitro tests confirmed that three of the cytomegalovirus-associated TCR beta chains recognize cytomegalovirus antigens. The authors suggested that the approach could potentially be generalized to other disease states and immunological phenotypes. Broadly in line with IMGT annotations, most TCR beta V segments showed up in productive rearrangements about 87% or about 30% of the time in an earlier analysis of about 500 of the donors. Sequencing depth was assumed to be roughly uniform across donors in the presence/absence analyses, though that assumption may not hold. The only immune exposure information available for the cohort was CMV serostatus. While some public TCRs were present in many individuals, most TCR sequences turned up only very rarely across donors. The 87-base-pair reads could not distinguish some IMGT-functional V segments, including TRBV6-2 and TRBV6-3, so those segments were excluded. A later analysis found that TCR association rates varied across HLA loci, with DRB1 alleles showing the most associated TCRs and HLA-C alleles the fewest. V-gene and J-gene trimming of TCR beta chains was associated with a missense DCLRE1C variant in a later genetic analysis, and the association was replicated in an independent cohort.

The chain couples TRBV6-5 to TRBJ1-2; 9 bases in the junction line up with TRBD1. This clonotype was obtained from a girl aged 2 to 10 in good health and CMV-seronegative. Sequencing input: PBMCs. The nucleotide sequence is given as TGTGCCAGCTTTCCAGGACAGGGGCAAGGCTACACCTTC. Protein translation: CASFPGQGQGYTF.